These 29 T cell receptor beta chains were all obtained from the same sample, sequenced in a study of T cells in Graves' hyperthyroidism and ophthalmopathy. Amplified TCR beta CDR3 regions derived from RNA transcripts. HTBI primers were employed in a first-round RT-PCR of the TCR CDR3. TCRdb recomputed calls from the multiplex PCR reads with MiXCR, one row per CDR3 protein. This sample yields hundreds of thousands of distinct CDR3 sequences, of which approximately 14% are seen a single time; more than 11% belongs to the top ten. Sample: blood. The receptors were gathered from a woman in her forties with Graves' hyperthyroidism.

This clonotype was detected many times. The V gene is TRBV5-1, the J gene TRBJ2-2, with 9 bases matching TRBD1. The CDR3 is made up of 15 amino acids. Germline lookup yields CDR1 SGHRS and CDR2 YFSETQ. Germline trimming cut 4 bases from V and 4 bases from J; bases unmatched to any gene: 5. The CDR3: CASSGTGQSTGELFF. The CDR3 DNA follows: TGCGCCAGCAGCGGGACAGGGCAGTCCACCGGGGAGCTGTTTTTT. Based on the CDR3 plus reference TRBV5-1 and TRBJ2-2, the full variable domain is KAGVTQTPRYLIKTRGQQVTLSCSPISGHRSVSWYQQTPGQGLQFLFEYFSETQRNKGNFPGRFSGRQFSNSRSEMNVSTLELGDSALYLCASSGTGQSTGELFFGEGSRLTVL.

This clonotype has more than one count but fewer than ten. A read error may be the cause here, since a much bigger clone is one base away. CDR3 region: CAGSSLSGTGTYEQYF. The CDR3 DNA reads TGTGCCGGCAGCAGCTTATCCGGGACAGGGACGTACGAGCAGTACTTC. The J gene is TRBJ2-7, the V gene TRBV3-1, with 9 nucleotides matching TRBD1. The CDR3 covers 16 residues. Germline V lookup: CDR1 LGHDT, CDR2 YNNKEL (reference sequence).

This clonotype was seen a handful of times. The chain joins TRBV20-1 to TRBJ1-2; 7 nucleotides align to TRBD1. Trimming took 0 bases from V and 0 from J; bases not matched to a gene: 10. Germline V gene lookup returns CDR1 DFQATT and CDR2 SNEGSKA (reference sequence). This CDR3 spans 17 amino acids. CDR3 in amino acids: CSARDEARGLANYGYTF. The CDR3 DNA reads TGCAGTGCTAGAGATGAAGCCAGGGGGTTAGCTAACTATGGCTACACCTTC.

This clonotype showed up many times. The CDR3 DNA follows: TGTGCCAGCAGCTTGGCACTAGCGACCACGGATTCTTACACAGATACGCAGTATTTT. It yields the protein CASSLALATTDSYTDTQYF. The rearrangement uses TRBV5-6 and TRBJ2-3; 7 bases align to TRBD2. The CDR3 extends over 19 amino acids. CDR1 and CDR2 from the germline V gene are SGHDT and YYEEEE. Trimming at V came to 0 bases and at J to 2 bases, leaving 15 bases not matched to a gene.

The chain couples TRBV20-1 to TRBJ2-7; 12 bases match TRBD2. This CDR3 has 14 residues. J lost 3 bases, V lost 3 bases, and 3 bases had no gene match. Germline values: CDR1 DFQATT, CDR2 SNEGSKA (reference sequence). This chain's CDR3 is CSARKLAGGYEQYF. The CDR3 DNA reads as TGCAGTGCTAGGAAACTAGCGGGAGGCTACGAGCAGTACTTC.

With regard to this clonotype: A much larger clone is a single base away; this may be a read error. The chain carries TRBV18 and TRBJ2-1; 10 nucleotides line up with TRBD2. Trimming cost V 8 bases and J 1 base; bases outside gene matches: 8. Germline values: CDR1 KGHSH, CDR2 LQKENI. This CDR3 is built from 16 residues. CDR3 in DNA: TGTGCCAGCCCTCAAGATAGCGGGAGGTCCTACAATGAGCAGTTCTTC. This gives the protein CASPQDSGRSYNEQFF.

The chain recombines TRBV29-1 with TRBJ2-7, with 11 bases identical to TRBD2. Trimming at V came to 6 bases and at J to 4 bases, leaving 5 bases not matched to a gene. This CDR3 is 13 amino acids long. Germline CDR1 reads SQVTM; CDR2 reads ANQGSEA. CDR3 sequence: CSVLAGGIYEQYF. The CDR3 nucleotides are TGCAGCGTCCTAGCGGGAGGTATATACGAGCAGTACTTC.

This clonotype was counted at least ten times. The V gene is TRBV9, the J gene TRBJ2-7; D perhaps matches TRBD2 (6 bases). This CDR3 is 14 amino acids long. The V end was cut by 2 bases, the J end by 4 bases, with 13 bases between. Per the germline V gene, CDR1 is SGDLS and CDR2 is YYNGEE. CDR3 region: CASSVFAGPYEQYF. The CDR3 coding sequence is TGTGCCAGCAGCGTTTTCGCGGGGCCGTACGAGCAGTACTTC.

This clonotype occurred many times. CDR3 sequence reads: CASSALLTIAKNIQYF. CDR3 nucleotide sequence: TGTGCCAGCAGCGCCCTACTAACGATAGCCAAAAACATTCAGTACTTC. V gene TRBV7-2 combines with J gene TRBJ2-4, with unresolved D. V lost 5 bases, J lost 0 bases, and 14 bases lay in between. Per germline, CDR1 SGHTA and CDR2 FQGNSA. CDR3 size: 16 residues.

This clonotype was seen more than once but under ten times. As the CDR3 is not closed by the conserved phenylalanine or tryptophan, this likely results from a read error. This CDR3 reads CAISDPGQPQHL. DNA for the CDR3: TGTGCCATCAGTGACCCGGGACAGCCCCAGCATCTT. The chain couples TRBV10-3 to TRBJ1-5, with D unclear. The CDR3 runs to 12 residues. V was clipped by 3 bases and J by 7 bases, with 7 bases between them. CDR1 and CDR2 from the germline V gene are ENHRY and SYGVKD.

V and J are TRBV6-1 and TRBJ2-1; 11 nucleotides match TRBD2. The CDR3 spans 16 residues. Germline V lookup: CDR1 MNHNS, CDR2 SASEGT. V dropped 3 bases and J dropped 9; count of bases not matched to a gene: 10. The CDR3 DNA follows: TGTGCCAGCAGTGACGAACTAGCGGGAGTTTTCGGTGAGCAGTTCTTC. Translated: CASSDELAGVFGEQFF.

The CDR3 loop reads CATSALTATPRNEQFF. The DNA of the CDR3 is TGTGCCACCAGTGCTTTGACAGCTACTCCTAGGAATGAGCAGTTCTTC. The chain couples TRBV15 to TRBJ2-1, with D maybe TRBD1 (5 bases). In germline, CDR1 is LNHNV, CDR2 YYDKDF (reference sequence). V lost 6 bases to trimming and J lost 7 bases, with 22 bases between them. CDR3 size: 16 residues.

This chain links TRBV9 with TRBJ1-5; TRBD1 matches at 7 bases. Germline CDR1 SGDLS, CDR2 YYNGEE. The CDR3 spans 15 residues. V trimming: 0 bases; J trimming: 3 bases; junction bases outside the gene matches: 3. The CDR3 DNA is TGTGCCAGCAGCGTAGGCGGACAGGTCAATCAGCCCCAGCATTTT. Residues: CASSVGGQVNQPQHF.

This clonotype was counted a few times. The CDR3 reads CAGTLTGAPEAFF. The CDR3 DNA sequence: TGTGCCGGCACCCTGACAGGGGCCCCTGAAGCTTTCTTT. This chain joins TRBV12-3 or TRBV12-4 and TRBJ1-1; 8 bases are a match to TRBD1. There are 13 residues in the CDR3. Unmatched junction bases numbered 11, after V lost 11 bases and J lost 6 bases.

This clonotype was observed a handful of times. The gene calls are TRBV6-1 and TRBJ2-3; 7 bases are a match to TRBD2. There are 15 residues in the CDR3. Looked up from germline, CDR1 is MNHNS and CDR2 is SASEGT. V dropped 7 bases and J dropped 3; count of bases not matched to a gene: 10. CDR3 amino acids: CASIPRESGTDTQYF. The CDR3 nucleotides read TGTGCCAGCATCCCGCGGGAGTCGGGGACAGATACGCAGTATTTT.

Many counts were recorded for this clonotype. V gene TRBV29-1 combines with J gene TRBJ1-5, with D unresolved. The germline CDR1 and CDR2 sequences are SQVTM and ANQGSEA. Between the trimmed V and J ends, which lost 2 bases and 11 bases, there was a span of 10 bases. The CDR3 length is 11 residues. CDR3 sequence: CSVELGSAQHF. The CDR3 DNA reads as TGCAGCGTTGAATTGGGGTCAGCCCAGCATTTT.

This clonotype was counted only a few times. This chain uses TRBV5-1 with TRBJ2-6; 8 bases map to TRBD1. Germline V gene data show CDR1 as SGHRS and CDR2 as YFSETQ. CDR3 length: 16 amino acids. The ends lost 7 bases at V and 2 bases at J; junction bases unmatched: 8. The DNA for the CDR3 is TGCGCCAGCGGCGGACAGGGAGGTGCTGGGGCCAACGTCCTGACTTTC. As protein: CASGGQGGAGANVLTF.

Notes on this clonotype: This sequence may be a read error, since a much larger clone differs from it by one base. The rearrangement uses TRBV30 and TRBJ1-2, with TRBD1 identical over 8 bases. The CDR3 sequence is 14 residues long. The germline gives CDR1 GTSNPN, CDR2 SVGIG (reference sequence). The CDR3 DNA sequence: TGTACCTGGAGTTTCCAGGCAGGGGGCGATGGCTACACCTTC. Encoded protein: CTWSFQAGGDGYTF.

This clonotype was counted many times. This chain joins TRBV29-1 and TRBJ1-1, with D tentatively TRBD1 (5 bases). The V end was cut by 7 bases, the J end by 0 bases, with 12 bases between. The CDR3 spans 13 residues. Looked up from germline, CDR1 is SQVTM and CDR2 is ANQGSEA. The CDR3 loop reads CSAHRGMNTEAFF. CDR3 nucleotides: TGCAGCGCCCACCGGGGCATGAACACTGAAGCTTTCTTT.

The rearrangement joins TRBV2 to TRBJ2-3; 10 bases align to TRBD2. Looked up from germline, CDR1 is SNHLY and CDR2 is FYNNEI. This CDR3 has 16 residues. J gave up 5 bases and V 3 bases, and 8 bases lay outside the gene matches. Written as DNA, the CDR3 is TGTGCCAGCAGTGATGGCTCTAGCGGGAGTAGAGATACGCAGTATTTT. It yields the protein CASSDGSSGSRDTQYF.

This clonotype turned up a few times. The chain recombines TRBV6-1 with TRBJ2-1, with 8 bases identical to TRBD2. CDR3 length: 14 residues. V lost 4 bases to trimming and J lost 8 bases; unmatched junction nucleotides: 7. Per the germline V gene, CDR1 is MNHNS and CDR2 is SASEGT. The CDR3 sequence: CASSAGTRSYEQFF. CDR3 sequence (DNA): TGTGCCAGCAGTGCCGGGACTAGATCGTATGAGCAGTTCTTC.

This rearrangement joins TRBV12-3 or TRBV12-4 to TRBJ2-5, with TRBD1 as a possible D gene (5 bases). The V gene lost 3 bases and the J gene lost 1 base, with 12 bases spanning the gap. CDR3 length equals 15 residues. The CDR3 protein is CASSLQGALQETQYF. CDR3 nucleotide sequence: TGTGCCAGCAGTTTGCAGGGTGCCCTCCAAGAGACCCAGTACTTC.

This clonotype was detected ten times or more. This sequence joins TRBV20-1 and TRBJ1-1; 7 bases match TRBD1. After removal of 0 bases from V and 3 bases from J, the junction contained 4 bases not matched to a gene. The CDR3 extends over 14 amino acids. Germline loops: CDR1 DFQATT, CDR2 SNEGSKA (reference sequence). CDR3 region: CSARETGYDTEAFF. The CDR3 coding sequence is TGCAGTGCTAGAGAGACAGGGTACGACACTGAAGCTTTCTTT.

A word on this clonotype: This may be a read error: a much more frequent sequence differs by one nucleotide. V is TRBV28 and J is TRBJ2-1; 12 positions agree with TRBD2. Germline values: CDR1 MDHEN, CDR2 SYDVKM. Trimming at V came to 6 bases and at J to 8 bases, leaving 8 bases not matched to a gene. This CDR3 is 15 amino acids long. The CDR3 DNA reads TGTGCCAGCAGCACAGCTAGCGGGAGGGGCTATGAGCAGTTCTTC. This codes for CASSTASGRGYEQFF.

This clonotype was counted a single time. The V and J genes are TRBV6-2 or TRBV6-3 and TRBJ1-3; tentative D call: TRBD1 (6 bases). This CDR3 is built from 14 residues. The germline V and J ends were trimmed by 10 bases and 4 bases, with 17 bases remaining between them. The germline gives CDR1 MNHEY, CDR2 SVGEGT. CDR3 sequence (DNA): TGTGCCACCAAAACGACAGGATCGGGAAACACCATATATTTT. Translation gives CATKTTGSGNTIYF.

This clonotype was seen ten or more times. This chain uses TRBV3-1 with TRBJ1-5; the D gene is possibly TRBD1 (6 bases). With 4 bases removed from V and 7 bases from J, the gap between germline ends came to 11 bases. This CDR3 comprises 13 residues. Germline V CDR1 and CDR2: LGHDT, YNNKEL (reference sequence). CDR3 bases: TGTGCCAGCAGCCCCGGGGGCGGACAGCCCCAGCATTTT. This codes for CASSPGGGQPQHF. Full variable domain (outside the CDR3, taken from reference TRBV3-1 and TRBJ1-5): DTAVSQTPKYLVTQMGNDKSIKCEQNLGHDTMYWYKQDSKKFLKIMFSYNNKELIINETVPNRFSPKSPDKAHLNLHINSLELGDSAVYFCASSPGGGQPQHFGDGTRLSIL.

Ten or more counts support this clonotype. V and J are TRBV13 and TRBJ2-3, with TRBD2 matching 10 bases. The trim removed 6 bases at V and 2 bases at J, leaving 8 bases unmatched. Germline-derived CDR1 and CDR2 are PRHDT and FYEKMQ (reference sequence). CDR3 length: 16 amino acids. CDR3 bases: TGTGCCAGCAGTCACGGACTAGCGGAGGTCACAGATACGCAGTATTTT. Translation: CASSHGLAEVTDTQYF.

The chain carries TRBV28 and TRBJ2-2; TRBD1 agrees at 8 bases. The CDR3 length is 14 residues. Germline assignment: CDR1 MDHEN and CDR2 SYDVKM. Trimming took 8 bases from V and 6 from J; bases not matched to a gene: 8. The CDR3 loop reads CASGSDRGAGELFF. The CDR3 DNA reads TGTGCCAGCGGCTCAGACAGGGGAGCCGGGGAGCTGTTTTTT.

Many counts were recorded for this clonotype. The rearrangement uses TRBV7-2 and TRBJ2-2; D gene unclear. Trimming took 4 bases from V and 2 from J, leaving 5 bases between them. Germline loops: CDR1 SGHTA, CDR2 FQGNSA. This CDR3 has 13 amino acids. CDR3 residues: CASSSSNTGELFF. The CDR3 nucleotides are TGTGCCAGCAGCTCGAGTAACACCGGGGAGCTGTTTTTT.